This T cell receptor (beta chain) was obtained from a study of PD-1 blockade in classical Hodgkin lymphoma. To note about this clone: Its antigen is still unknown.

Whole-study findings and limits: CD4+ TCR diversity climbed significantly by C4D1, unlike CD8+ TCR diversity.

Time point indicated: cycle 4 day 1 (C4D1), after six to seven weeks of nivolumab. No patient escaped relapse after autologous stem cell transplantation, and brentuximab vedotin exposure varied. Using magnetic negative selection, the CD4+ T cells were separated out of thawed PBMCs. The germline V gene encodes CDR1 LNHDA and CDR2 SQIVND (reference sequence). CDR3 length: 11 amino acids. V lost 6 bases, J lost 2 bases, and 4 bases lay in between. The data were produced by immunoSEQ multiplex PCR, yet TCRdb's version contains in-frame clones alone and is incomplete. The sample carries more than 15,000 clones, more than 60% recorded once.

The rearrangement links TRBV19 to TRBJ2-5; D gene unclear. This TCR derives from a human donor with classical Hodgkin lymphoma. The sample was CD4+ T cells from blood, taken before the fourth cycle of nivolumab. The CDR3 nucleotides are TGTGCCAGTAGCTCTCAAGAGACCCAGTACTTC. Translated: CASSSQETQYF.